This TCR beta chain was sequenced for a study of blood T cell repertoires in COVID-19. As for the study in general: There were acute and convalescent COVID-19 samples, and they came from the United States, Italy and Spain. T cells, B-cell-depleted T cells, or PBMCs provided the cDNA or gDNA that served as material.

TCRdb's copy holds only in-frame clones and misses some; the assay was immunoSEQ multiplex PCR. The sample has about 160,000 clones; around 90% are singletons. CDR1 is LNHDA and CDR2 is SQIVND in the germline V gene (reference sequence). Trimming left V 2 bases short and J 0 bases short, with 16 bases between. This CDR3 has 17 amino acids. The TCR comes from a man aged 18-30 years with acute or convalescent COVID-19. V gene TRBV19 combines with J gene TRBJ1-1, with a possible D match to TRBD1 (6 bases). The sample comprised peripheral blood. The DNA for the CDR3 is TGTGCCAGTAGTATATTCGGGGGGGCAGGGGTGAACACTGAAGCTTTCTTT. Translated: CASSIFGGAGVNTEAFF. The full variable domain, in which reference TRBV19 and TRBJ1-1 provide the parts outside the CDR3, is DGGITQSPKYLFRKEGQNVTLSCEQNLNHDAMYWYRQDPGQGLRLIYYSQIVNDFQKGDIAEGYSVSREKKESFPLTVTSAQKNPTAFYLCASSIFGGAGVNTEAFFGQGTRLTVV.